The 7 T cell receptor beta chains given below trace back to one sample, sequenced in a study of blood T cell repertoires in COVID-19. Method: immunoSEQ multiplex PCR; TCRdb's copy keeps in-frame clones and lacks some. The table lists over 50,000 clones, approximately 86% of them singletons, with 5% to 6% in the top ten. The sequencing sample was made of peripheral blood. The receptors stem from a man in his 70s with acute or convalescent COVID-19.

V is TRBV19 and J is TRBJ1-4; no firm D call. From germline, CDR1 is LNHDA and CDR2 SQIVND (reference sequence). V lost 5 bases, J lost 4 bases, and 8 bases lay in between. CDR3 length: 13 amino acids. CDR3 sequence reads: CASSGLDNEKLFF. Written as DNA, the CDR3 is TGTGCCAGTAGTGGACTTGATAATGAAAAACTGTTTTTT.

The V gene is TRBV18, the J gene TRBJ1-5; D not certain. Looked up from germline, CDR1 is KGHSH and CDR2 is LQKENI. The CDR3 contains 14 residues. The V and J ends lost 1 base and 2 bases respectively, with 6 bases between them. The CDR3 DNA follows: TGTGCCAGCTCACCACAGGGAGGCAATCAGCCCCAGCATTTT. Protein: CASSPQGGNQPQHF.

The rearrangement links TRBV25-1 to TRBJ2-6, with a tentative D call TRBD2 (7 bases). The CDR3 totals 14 residues. V was pared by 7 bases and J by 11 bases, with 18 bases between. Germline CDR1 is MGHDK and CDR2 is SYGVNS. CDR3 sequence (DNA): TGTGCCAGCACCCGGGGGGCAGGCACCCACGTCCTGACTTTC. Residues: CASTRGAGTHVLTF.

The chain carries TRBV6-5 and TRBJ1-5; TRBD1 matches 9 bases. This CDR3 contains 13 residues. Per the germline V gene, CDR1 is MNHEY and CDR2 is SVGAGI. Unmatched junction bases numbered 4, after V lost 11 bases and J lost 2 bases. The CDR3 reads CAVRTGGNQPQHF. In DNA, the CDR3 is TGTGCCGTCCGGACAGGGGGCAATCAGCCCCAGCATTTT.

This clone has just a few counts. The chain couples TRBV25-1 to TRBJ1-5; a possible D gene is TRBD1 (5 bases). The V end lost 5 bases, the J end lost 0 bases, and 11 bases lay between the germline ends. The V gene's germline CDR1 is MGHDK and CDR2 SYGVNS. The CDR3 runs 15 residues. The CDR3 DNA reads TGTGCCAGCAGTCCCAGGACATATAGCAATCAGCCCCAGCATTTT. This codes for CASSPRTYSNQPQHF.

This chain joins TRBV11-2 and TRBJ2-1, with 11 bases fitting TRBD1. Per germline, CDR1 SGHAT and CDR2 FQNNGV. CDR3 length equals 14 residues. Trimming removed 5 bases from V and 9 bases from J; junction bases left unmatched: 6. The CDR3 loop is CASSRTGGRSEQFF. In DNA form, the CDR3 reads TGTGCCAGCAGCCGGACAGGGGGCAGGAGTGAGCAGTTCTTC.

This chain uses TRBV15 with TRBJ2-2, with TRBD1 matching over 7 bases. V lost 5 bases to trimming and J lost 6 bases; unmatched junction nucleotides: 9. The CDR3 sequence is 15 residues long. Per germline, CDR1 LNHNV and CDR2 YYDKDF (reference sequence). CDR3 nucleotides: TGTGCCACCAGCGTTAATAGACAGGGTGCCGGGGAGCTGTTTTTT. Translation gives CATSVNRQGAGELFF.